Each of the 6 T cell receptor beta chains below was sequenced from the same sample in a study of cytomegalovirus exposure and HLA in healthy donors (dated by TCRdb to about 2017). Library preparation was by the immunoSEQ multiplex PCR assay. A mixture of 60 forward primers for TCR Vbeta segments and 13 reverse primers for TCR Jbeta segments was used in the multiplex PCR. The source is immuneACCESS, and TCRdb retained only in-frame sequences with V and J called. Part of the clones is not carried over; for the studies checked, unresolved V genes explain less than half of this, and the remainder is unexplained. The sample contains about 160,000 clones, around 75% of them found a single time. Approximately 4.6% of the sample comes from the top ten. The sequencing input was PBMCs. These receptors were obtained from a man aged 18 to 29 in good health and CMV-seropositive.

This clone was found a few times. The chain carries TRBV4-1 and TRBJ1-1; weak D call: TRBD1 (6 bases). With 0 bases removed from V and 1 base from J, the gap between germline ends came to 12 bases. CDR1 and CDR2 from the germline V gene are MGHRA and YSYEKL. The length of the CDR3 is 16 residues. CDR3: CASSQDGGRGNTEAFF. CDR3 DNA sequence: TGCGCCAGCAGCCAAGATGGAGGCAGGGGGAACACTGAAGCTTTCTTT.

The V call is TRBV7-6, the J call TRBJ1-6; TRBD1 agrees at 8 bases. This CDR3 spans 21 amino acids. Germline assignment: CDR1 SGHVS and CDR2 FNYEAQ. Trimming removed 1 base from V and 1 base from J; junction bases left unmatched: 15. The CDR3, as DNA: TGTGCCAGCAGCTTAGTCGGGAGAGACAGGGGAATGGAGTCCTATAATTCACCCCTCCACTTT. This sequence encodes CASSLVGRDRGMESYNSPLHF.

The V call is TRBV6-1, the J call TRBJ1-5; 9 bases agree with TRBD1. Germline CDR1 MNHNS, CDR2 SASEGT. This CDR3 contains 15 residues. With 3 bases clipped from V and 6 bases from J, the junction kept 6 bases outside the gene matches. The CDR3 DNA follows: TGTGCCAGCAGTGAGGACGGGACAGGGAGTCAGCCCCAGCATTTT. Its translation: CASSEDGTGSQPQHF.

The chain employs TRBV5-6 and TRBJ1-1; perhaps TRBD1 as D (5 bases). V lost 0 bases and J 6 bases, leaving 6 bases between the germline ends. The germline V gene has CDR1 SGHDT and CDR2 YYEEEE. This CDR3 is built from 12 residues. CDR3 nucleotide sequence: TGTGCCAGCAGCTTGGAAGGGGCTGAAGCTTTCTTT. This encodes CASSLEGAEAFF.

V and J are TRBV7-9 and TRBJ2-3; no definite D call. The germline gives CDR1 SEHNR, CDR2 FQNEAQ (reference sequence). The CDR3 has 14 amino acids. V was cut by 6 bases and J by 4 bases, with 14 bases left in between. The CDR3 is CASSLAGSADTQYF. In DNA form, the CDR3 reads TGTGCCAGCAGTTTGGCCGGGTCGGCAGATACGCAGTATTTT.

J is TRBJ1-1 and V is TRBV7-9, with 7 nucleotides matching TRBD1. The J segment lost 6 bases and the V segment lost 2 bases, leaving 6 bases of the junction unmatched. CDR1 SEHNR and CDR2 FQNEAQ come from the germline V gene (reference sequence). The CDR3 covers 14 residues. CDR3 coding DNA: TGTGCCAGCAGCTTAACAGGGGATTCGTCTGAAGCTTTCTTT. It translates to CASSLTGDSSEAFF.